These 22 T cell receptor beta chains came from one sample sequenced in a study of cytomegalovirus exposure and HLA in healthy donors. Assay: immunoSEQ multiplex PCR; the TCRdb copy retains only in-frame clones and omits some. The sample yields roughly 190,000 clones, 86% seen once. Specimen: PBMCs. Receptors were obtained from a woman between 18 and 29 years old in good health and CMV-seronegative.

This chain uses TRBV2 with TRBJ2-5, with D possibly matching TRBD1 (6 bases). The germline V gene has CDR1 SNHLY and CDR2 FYNNEI. V shed 7 bases and J shed 4 bases, with 13 bases lying between them. This CDR3 region has 13 residues. Here the CDR3 DNA reads TGTGCCAGCAACAACAGGGTCCCAGAGACCCAGTACTTC. Its protein product is CASNNRVPETQYF.

The chain is built from TRBV7-9 and TRBJ2-3; 10 bases are shared with TRBD2. J gave up 4 bases and V 5 bases, and 9 bases lay outside the gene matches. CDR3 length: 16 residues. Germline-derived CDR1 and CDR2 are SEHNR and FQNEAQ (reference sequence). This chain's CDR3 is CASSANSGGIADTQYF. The CDR3 nucleotides are TGTGCCAGCAGCGCAAATAGCGGGGGGATCGCAGATACGCAGTATTTT.

This clone was observed a handful of times. The chain couples TRBV5-1 to TRBJ1-6; D gene unclear. Germline CDR1 SGHRS, CDR2 YFSETQ. V was trimmed by 4 bases and J by 10 bases, leaving 21 bases between them. This CDR3 comprises 16 residues. CDR3 coding DNA: TGCGCCAGCAGCGATCCAGGAGGTAAGTTACAGTCACCCCTCCACTTT. This encodes CASSDPGGKLQSPLHF.

This chain connects TRBV5-4 to TRBJ1-5, with a possible D match to TRBD1 (6 bases). Trimming left V 2 bases short and J 3 bases short, with 18 bases between. This CDR3 spans 17 amino acids. Germline CDR1 SGHNT, CDR2 YYREEE (reference sequence). The CDR3: CASSFGRGAGDNQPQHF. The CDR3 region has the DNA TGTGCCAGCAGCTTCGGCAGGGGTGCAGGGGACAATCAGCCCCAGCATTTT.

This clone was observed at least ten times. The chain employs TRBV29-1 and TRBJ2-2, with D possibly matching TRBD1 (6 bases). Trimming shortened V by 5 bases and J by 1 base, and 11 bases separated the two germline ends. The CDR3 is 14 residues long. CDR1 is SQVTM and CDR2 is ANQGSEA in the germline V gene. CDR3 region: CSVLGTLNTGELFF. DNA of the CDR3: TGCAGCGTTCTGGGGACACTGAACACCGGGGAGCTGTTTTTT.

This clone has only one observation. The chain carries TRBV27 and TRBJ2-7; D perhaps matches TRBD1 (5 bases). Deletions cut 3 bases from V and 3 bases from J, with 9 bases between. The germline CDR1 and CDR2 sequences are MNHEY and SMNVEV (reference sequence). The CDR3 totals 13 residues. The CDR3 reads CASSFDRSYEQYF. As DNA, the CDR3 is TGTGCCAGCAGTTTCGACAGAAGCTACGAGCAGTACTTC.

The genes are TRBV5-1 and TRBJ1-5, with D perhaps TRBD1 (5 bases). The CDR3 runs 16 residues. In germline, CDR1 is SGHRS, CDR2 YFSETQ. Trimming removed 0 bases at V and 4 bases at J, with 14 bases between. CDR3 DNA sequence: TGCGCCAGCAGCTTGGGGCCTCAGGGAATTAATCAGCCCCAGCATTTT. This sequence encodes CASSLGPQGINQPQHF.

The V gene is TRBV18, the J gene TRBJ1-2; possibly TRBD1 for D (6 bases). CDR3 length equals 16 residues. V dropped 2 bases and J dropped 3 bases, with 16 bases sitting between them. Germline values: CDR1 KGHSH, CDR2 LQKENI. CDR3 sequence: CASSPLTGGSDYGYTF. The CDR3 region has the DNA TGTGCCAGCTCACCATTGACAGGAGGTTCGGACTATGGCTACACCTTC.

The CDR3 sequence is CASGSGQEDEKLFF. CDR3 nucleotide sequence: TGTGCTAGTGGTTCAGGACAGGAGGATGAAAAACTGTTTTTT. The V gene is TRBV12-5, the J gene TRBJ1-4; 7 bases align to TRBD1. V was pared by 4 bases and J by 6 bases, with 5 bases of the junction left unmatched. Germline loops: CDR1 LGHNT, CDR2 FRNRAP. The CDR3 is 14 amino acids. Complete variable domain (other parts from reference TRBV12-5 and TRBJ1-4): DARVTQTPRHKVTEMGQEVTMRCQPILGHNTVFWYRQTMMQGLELLAYFRNRAPLDDSGMPKDRFSAEMPDATLATLKIQPSEPRDSAVYFCASGSGQEDEKLFFGSGTQLSVL.

The V gene is TRBV4-1, the J gene TRBJ2-2, with D uncertain. CDR3 length: 14 amino acids. V was cut by 0 bases and J by 6 bases, with 8 bases left in between. CDR1 is MGHRA and CDR2 is YSYEKL in the germline V gene. The CDR3, as DNA: TGCGCCAGCAGCCAAGAGAATCGGGCCGGGGAGCTGTTTTTT. Its translation is CASSQENRAGELFF.

The chain is built from TRBV23-1 and TRBJ2-2; D perhaps matches TRBD1 (5 bases). TRBV23-1 is an ORF; its function is uncertain. The CDR3 has 18 amino acids. Trimming removed 0 bases at V and 3 bases at J, with 17 bases between. This CDR3 reads CASSQSGWVGQYTGELFF. CDR3 coding DNA: TGCGCCAGCAGTCAATCGGGCTGGGTGGGGCAGTACACCGGGGAGCTGTTTTTT.

This chain links TRBV4-2 with TRBJ2-5, with 12 bases aligning to TRBD2. The CDR3 consists of 16 residues. The V and J ends lost 5 bases and 1 base, in that order; junction bases with no gene match: 5. Germline V CDR1 and CDR2: LGHNA, YNFKEQ. The CDR3 here is CASSARLAGVQETQYF. CDR3 DNA: TGTGCCAGCAGCGCCCGACTAGCGGGGGTCCAAGAGACCCAGTACTTC.

The chain combines TRBV25-1 with TRBJ2-3; D uncertain. V shed 4 bases and J shed 2 bases, with 4 bases lying between them. The CDR3 has 12 amino acids. Germline CDR1 is MGHDK and CDR2 is SYGVNS. The CDR3 DNA is TGTGCCAGCAGTGTAAACACAGATACGCAGTATTTT. The encoded protein is CASSVNTDTQYF.

V and J are TRBV6-1 and TRBJ1-2; no clear D. Germline-derived CDR1 and CDR2 are MNHNS and SASEGT. This CDR3 has 16 residues. Trimming stripped 0 bases from V and 0 bases from J, with 11 bases between. The CDR3 nucleotides read TGTGCCAGCAGTGAAGCAGGAGATCAAGCTAACTATGGCTACACCTTC. This encodes CASSEAGDQANYGYTF.

The gene calls are TRBV19 and TRBJ2-1, with TRBD2 matching over 7 bases. Germline assignment: CDR1 LNHDA and CDR2 SQIVND (reference sequence). The V and J ends lost 7 bases and 4 bases, in that order; junction bases with no gene match: 10. This CDR3 spans 15 amino acids. This chain's CDR3 is CASTVGASGYNEQFF. For the CDR3, the DNA is TGTGCCAGTACCGTAGGGGCTAGCGGATACAATGAGCAGTTCTTC.

The chain uses TRBV11-3 and TRBJ2-1, with 8 bases aligning to TRBD1. Germline assignment: CDR1 SGHNT and CDR2 YENEEA. With V trimmed by 6 bases and J by 2 bases, 6 bases remained unmatched. The CDR3 has 15 amino acids. The CDR3 coding sequence is TGTGCCAGCAGAGGACAGGGAGGTCCCTACAATGAGCAGTTCTTC. Its protein is CASRGQGGPYNEQFF.

A single count supports this clone. The rearrangement uses TRBV30 and TRBJ1-3; 7 bases agree with TRBD1. Looked up from germline, CDR1 is GTSNPN and CDR2 is SVGIG (reference sequence). This CDR3 spans 16 amino acids. The ends lost 2 bases at V and 0 bases at J; junction bases unmatched: 7. For the CDR3, the DNA is TGTGCCTGGAGTAGGAGGGGGCGAGTCTCTGGAAACACCATATATTTT. Translation gives CAWSRRGRVSGNTIYF.

This clone was detected once. The rearrangement uses TRBV19 and TRBJ2-7, with 9 bases aligning to TRBD2. The CDR3 totals 13 residues. J gave up 2 bases and V 10 bases, and 6 bases lay outside the gene matches. Germline loops: CDR1 LNHDA, CDR2 SQIVND (reference sequence). CDR3 sequence: CATAGGGTYEQYF. The CDR3, as DNA: TGTGCCACCGCGGGGGGGGGCACCTACGAGCAGTACTTC.

The gene calls are TRBV10-1 and TRBJ2-4; the match to TRBD1 covers 10 bases. The V and J ends lost 4 bases and 14 bases, in that order; junction bases with no gene match: 11. There are 14 residues in the CDR3. Germline V gene sequence: CDR1 WNHNN, CDR2 SYGVQD (reference sequence). In nucleotides, the CDR3 is TGCGCCAGCAGTGCGACCACCGGGACAGGGGAGGAGTACTTC. Protein product: CASSATTGTGEEYF.

J is TRBJ2-3 and V is TRBV5-1; 10 nucleotides agree with TRBD1. The V segment lost 4 bases and the J segment 0 bases; nucleotides outside the gene matches: 5. Germline lookup yields CDR1 SGHRS and CDR2 YFSETQ. The CDR3 loop spans 16 amino acids. The CDR3 DNA reads TGCGCCAGCAGCGGGGGACAGGGGACTAGCACAGATACGCAGTATTTT. This codes for CASSGGQGTSTDTQYF.

The chain is built from TRBV6-1 and TRBJ1-4, with D tentatively TRBD1 (5 bases). Per the germline V gene, CDR1 is MNHNS and CDR2 is SASEGT. This CDR3 spans 14 amino acids. V shed 5 bases and J shed 3 bases, with 10 bases lying between them. The chain's CDR3 is CASSHGRANEKLFF. The DNA for the CDR3 is TGTGCCAGCAGTCATGGCAGGGCTAATGAAAAACTGTTTTTT.

The chain is built from TRBV27 and TRBJ1-6; 11 nucleotides agree with TRBD1. This CDR3 has 19 amino acids. The V gene end was trimmed by 5 bases and the J gene end by 0 bases; junction bases not matched to a gene: 9. Germline assignment: CDR1 MNHEY and CDR2 SMNVEV (reference sequence). Here the CDR3 reads CASSLRPGQGASYNSPLHF. CDR3 coding DNA: TGTGCCAGCAGTCTTCGACCCGGACAGGGGGCCTCCTATAATTCACCCCTCCACTTT.